This note documents a single TCR beta chain sequence. Its antigen remains unidentified. This CDR3 spans 15 amino acids. Trimming took 6 bases from V and 5 from J, leaving 17 bases between them. Germline-derived CDR1 and CDR2 are LGHDT and YNNKEL (reference sequence). The data were taken from a study of T cells after yellow fever vaccination. Whole-study context: SMART-Seq v4 Ultra Low Input handled preparation of low-cell-number fractions. Whole-study results and caveats: Weaker overall, the secondary response nonetheless peaked faster (day 5 versus 15). Although most clonotypes did not, a small share appeared in both CD4 and CD8 compartments.

TCR cDNA, made by 5'RACE template switching, carried an added universal primer site and UMIs. TCRdb re-called the 5' RACE reads with MiXCR, one entry per CDR3 protein. The sample has about 350,000 distinct CDR3 sequences, approximately 8% seen once; the top ten hold approximately 18%. This chain connects TRBV3-1 to TRBJ2-1, with D possibly TRBD2 on 5 matching bases. The source material was PBMCs, sampled approximately 40 days after the first yellow fever vaccination. The source of this sequence is a man between 18 and 29 years old who received the YFV17D yellow fever vaccine. The DNA for the CDR3 is TGTGCCAGCAGACCCCACGGCCTAGCTAACAATGAGCAGTTCTTC. Residues: CASRPHGLANNEQFF.